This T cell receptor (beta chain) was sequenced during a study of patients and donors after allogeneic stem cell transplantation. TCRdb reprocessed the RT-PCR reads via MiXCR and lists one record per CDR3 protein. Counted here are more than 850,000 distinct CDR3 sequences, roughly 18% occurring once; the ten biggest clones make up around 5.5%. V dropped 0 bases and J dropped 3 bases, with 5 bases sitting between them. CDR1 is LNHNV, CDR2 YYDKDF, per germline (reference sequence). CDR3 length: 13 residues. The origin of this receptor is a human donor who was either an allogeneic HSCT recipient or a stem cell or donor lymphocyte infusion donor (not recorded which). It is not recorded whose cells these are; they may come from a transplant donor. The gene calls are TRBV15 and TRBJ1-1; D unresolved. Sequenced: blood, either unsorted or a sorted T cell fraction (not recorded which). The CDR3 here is CATSRDLDTEAFF. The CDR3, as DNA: TGTGCCACCAGCAGAGATCTGGACACTGAAGCTTTCTTT.